This T cell receptor (beta chain) was recorded in a study of blood T cell repertoires in COVID-19. The overall study: Researchers got acute and convalescent COVID-19 samples from the United States, Italy and Spain. T cells, B-cell-depleted T cells, or PBMCs provided the cDNA or gDNA that served as material.

Source study methods: By means of reference gene primer amplification, nucleated cell counts were estimated. Repertoires were generated with immunoSEQ multiplex PCR, while TCRdb's copy carries only in-frame clones and drops some. The V and J calls and clone size are taken from that table; D and trimming were inferred from the DNA. The table lists 250,000 to 350,000 clones, about 87% of them singletons. Source material: peripheral blood. This clonotype originated in a woman in her fifties or sixties who had recovered from COVID-19.

Here the CDR3 reads CASSSRDRGLEQYF. Written as DNA, the CDR3 is TGTGCCAGCAGCTCCCGGGACAGGGGGCTCGAGCAGTACTTC. The rearrangement links TRBV5-4 to TRBJ2-7, with 12 positions matching TRBD1. The V segment lost 3 bases and the J segment 6 bases; nucleotides outside the gene matches: 4. The CDR3 runs 14 residues. Germline V gene lookup returns CDR1 SGHNT and CDR2 YYREEE (reference sequence).